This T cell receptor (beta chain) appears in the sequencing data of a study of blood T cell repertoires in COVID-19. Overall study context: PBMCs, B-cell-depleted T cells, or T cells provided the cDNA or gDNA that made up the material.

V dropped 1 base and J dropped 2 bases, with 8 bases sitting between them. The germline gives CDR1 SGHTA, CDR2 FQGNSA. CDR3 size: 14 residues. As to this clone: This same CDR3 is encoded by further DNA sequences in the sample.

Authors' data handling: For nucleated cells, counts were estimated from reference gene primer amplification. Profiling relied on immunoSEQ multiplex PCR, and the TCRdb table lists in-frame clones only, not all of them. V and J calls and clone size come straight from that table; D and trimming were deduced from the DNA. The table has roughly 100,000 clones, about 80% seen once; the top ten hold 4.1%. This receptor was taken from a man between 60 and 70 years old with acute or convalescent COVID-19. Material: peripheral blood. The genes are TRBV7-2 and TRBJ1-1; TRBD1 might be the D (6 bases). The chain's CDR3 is CASSLGGRNTEAFF. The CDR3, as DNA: TGTGCCAGCAGCTTAGGGGGGCGTAACACTGAAGCTTTCTTT.